This T cell receptor (beta chain) was captured in a study of OX40 agonist ivuxolimab in advanced cancers. Study information: Ivuxolimab was administered intravenously to patients at 0.01 to 10 mg/kg every 2 weeks. A male proportion of 82.7% was recorded, with mean age approximately 57 years and range about 23 to 80.

Clones were read by immunoSEQ multiplex PCR, and TCRdb kept only the in-frame ones, dropping some. There are 45,000 to 65,000 clones in the sample; over 80% occur only once, and 1.8% lies in the top ten. Sequences were derived from CD4+ or CD8+ T cells sorted from blood, sampled in a trial of the OX40 agonist ivuxolimab. This TCR came from an adult with an advanced solid tumor such as melanoma, head and neck, liver or kidney cancer.

The CDR3 region is CASSWDTFATNEKLFF. As DNA, the CDR3 is TGTGCCAGCAGCTGGGACACCTTTGCAACTAATGAAAAACTGTTTTTT. This chain connects TRBV7-9 to TRBJ1-4; TRBD1 is a possible D gene (6 bases). The CDR3 runs 16 residues. Germline CDR1 is SEHNR and CDR2 is FQNEAQ (reference sequence). Trimming removed 4 bases from V and 0 bases from J, with 12 bases in between.